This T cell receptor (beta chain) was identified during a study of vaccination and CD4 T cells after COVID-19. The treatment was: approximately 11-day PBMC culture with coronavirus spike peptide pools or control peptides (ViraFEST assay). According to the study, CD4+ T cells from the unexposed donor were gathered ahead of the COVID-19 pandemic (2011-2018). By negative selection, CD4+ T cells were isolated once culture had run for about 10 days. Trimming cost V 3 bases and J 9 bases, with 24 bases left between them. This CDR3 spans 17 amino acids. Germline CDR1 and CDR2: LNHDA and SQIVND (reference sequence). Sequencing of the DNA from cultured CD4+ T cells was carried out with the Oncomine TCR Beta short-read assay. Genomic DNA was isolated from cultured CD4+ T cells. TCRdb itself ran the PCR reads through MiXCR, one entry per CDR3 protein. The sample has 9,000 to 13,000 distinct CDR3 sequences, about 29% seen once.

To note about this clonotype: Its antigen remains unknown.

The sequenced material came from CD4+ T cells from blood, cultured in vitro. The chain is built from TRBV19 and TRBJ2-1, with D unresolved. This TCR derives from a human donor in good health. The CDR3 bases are TGTGCCAGTAGTATTGGGTTCTGGGAACGGACGGGCGGTGAGCAGTTCTTC. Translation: CASSIGFWERTGGEQFF.